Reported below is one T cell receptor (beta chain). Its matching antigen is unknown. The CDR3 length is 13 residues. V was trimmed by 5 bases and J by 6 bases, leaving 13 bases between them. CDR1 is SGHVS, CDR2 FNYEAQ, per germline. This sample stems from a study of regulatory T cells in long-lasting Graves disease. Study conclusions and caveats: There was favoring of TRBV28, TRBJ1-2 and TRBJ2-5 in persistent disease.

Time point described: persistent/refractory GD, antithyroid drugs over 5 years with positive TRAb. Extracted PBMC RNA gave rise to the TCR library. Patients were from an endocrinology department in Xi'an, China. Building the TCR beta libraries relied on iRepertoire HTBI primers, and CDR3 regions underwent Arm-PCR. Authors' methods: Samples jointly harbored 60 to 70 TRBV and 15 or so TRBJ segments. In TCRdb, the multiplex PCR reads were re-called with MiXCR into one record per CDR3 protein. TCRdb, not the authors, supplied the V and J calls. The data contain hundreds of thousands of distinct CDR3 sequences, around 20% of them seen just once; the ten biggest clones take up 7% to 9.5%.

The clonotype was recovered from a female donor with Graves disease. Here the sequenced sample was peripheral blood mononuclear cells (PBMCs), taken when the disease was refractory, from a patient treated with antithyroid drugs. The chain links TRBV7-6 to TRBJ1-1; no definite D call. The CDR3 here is CASSPRTRAEAFF. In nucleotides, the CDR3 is TGTGCCAGCAGCCCCCGGACTCGGGCTGAAGCTTTCTTT.